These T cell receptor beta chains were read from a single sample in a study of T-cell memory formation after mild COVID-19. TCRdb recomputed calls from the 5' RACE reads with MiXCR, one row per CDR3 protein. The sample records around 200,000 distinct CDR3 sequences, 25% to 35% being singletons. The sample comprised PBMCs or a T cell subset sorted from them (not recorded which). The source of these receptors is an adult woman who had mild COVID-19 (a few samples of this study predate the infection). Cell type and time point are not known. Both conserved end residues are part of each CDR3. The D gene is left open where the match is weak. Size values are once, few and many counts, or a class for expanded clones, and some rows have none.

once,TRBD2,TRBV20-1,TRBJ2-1,TGCAGTGCTACCCCGGGACTAAACAATGAGCAGTTCTTC,CSATPGLNNEQFF
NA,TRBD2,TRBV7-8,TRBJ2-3,TGTGCCAGCAGCTGGACATTAGCGGGCCCCACAGATACGCAGTATTTT,CASSWTLAGPTDTQYF
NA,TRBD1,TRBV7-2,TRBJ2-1,TGTGCCAGCAGCGTACACGGGACAGTTAATGAGCAGTTCTTC,CASSVHGTVNEQFF
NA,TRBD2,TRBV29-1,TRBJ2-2,TGCAGCGTTAGCCCGGGACTAGCGGGCACCGGGGAGCTGTTTTTT,CSVSPGLAGTGELFF
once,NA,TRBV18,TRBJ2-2,TGTGCCAGCTCACCACGAGTACTCCAGGGTACGGACACCGGGGAGCTGTTTTTT,CASSPRVLQGTDTGELFF
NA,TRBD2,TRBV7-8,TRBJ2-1,TGTGCCAGCAGCAGACTAGCGGGGGGGTTGAATGAGCAGTTCTTC,CASSRLAGGLNEQFF
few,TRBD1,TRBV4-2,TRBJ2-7,TGTGCCAGCAGCCAGGTTCCGGGACAGGTTTCCTACGAGCAGTACTTC,CASSQVPGQVSYEQYF
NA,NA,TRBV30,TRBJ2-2,TGTGCCTGGACGAACACCGGGGAGCTGTTTTTT,CAWTNTGELFF
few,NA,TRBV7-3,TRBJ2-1,TGTGCCAGCAGCCCCCTGACAGTTTACAATGAGCAGTTCTTC,CASSPLTVYNEQFF
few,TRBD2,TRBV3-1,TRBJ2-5,TGTGCCAGCAGCCCGGGACTAGCGGGAGGCCGGCGAGAGACCCAGTACTTC,CASSPGLAGGRRETQYF
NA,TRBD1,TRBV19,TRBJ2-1,TGTGCCAGTCGACCAAGACACGGGACAGCGTCAAGCTCCTACAATGAGCAGTTCTTC,CASRPRHGTASSSYNEQFF
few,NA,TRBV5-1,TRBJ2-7,TGCGCCAGCAGCTTGTACACCAGCGACGAGCAGTACTTC,CASSLYTSDEQYF
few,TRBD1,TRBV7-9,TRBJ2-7,TGTGCCAGCAGCTGGGACAGCATTACTCCCTACGAGCAGTACTTC,CASSWDSITPYEQYF
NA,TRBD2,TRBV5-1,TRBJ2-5,TGCGCCAGCAGATCCCTAGCGGGAGGAGAGACCCAGTACTTC,CASRSLAGGETQYF
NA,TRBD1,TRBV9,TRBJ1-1,TGTGCCAGCAGCGTTGGGACAGGGGAAAGGGACACTGAAGCTTTCTTT,CASSVGTGERDTEAFF
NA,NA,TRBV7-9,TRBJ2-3,TGTGCCAGCAGCTTAGGGGGGACTGATGAGTATTTT,CASSLGGTDEYF
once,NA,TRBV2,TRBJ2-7,TGTGCCAGCAGTGAAATTCCGTCGAGGAACTACGAGCAGTACTTC,CASSEIPSRNYEQYF
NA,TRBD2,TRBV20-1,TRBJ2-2,TGCAGTGCTAGAGTTAGCGGGAGGAGCACCGGGGAGCTGTTTTTT,CSARVSGRSTGELFF
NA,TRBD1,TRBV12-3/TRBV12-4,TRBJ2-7,TGTGCCAGCAGTGGGGACAGGGAACGTTACGAGCAGTACTTC,CASSGDRERYEQYF
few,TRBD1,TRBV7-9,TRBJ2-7,TGTGCCAGCAGCTCGTCGACAGGGTCCCCCCTTTTTTACGAGCAGTACTTC,CASSSSTGSPLFYEQYF
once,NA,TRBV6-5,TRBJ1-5,TGTGCCAGCAGTTACGGGCAGGGCGGCAATCAGCCCCAGCATTTT,CASSYGQGGNQPQHF
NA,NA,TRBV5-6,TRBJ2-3,TGTGCCAGCAGCTTGTTAAGAGACACAGATACGCAGTATTTT,CASSLLRDTDTQYF
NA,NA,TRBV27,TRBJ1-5,TGTGCCAGTGCGCCTGGACGGGGGCTCGTCCAGCCCCAGCATTTT,CASAPGRGLVQPQHF
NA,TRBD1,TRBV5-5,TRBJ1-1,TGTGCCAGCAGGTTGGCCGGGACAGACAACACTGAAGCTTTCTTT,CASRLAGTDNTEAFF
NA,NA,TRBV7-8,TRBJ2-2,TGTGCCAGCAGCGCAAGACCGTGGGGGGGCGGCGGGGAGCTGTTTTTT,CASSARPWGGGGELFF
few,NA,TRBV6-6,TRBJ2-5,TGTGCCAGCAGTTGGAACAGGCAAGAGACCCAGTACTTC,CASSWNRQETQYF
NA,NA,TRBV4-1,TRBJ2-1,TGCGCCAGCAGCCAAGAGCCGTCACGCTCCTACAATGAGCAGTTCTTC,CASSQEPSRSYNEQFF
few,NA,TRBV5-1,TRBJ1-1,TGCGCCAGCAGCTTGGTTGCCAGCTTAAACACTGAAGCTTTCTTT,CASSLVASLNTEAFF
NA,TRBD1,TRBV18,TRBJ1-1,TGTGCCAGCTCACCCACAGGGGGTATGAACACTGAAGCTTTCTTT,CASSPTGGMNTEAFF
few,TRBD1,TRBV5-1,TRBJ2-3,TGCGCCAGCTCACCGACAGGGGTTGGAGATACGCAGTATTTT,CASSPTGVGDTQYF
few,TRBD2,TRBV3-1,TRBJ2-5,TGTGCCAGCAGCCAGGCCAACGGGGGAGGGCCCCAAGAGACCCAGTACTTC,CASSQANGGGPQETQYF
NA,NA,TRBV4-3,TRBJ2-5,TGCGCCAGCAGCCAAGGCCAGGGCGGAGAGACCCAGTACTTC,CASSQGQGGETQYF
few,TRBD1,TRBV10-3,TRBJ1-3,TGTGCCACCCTACAGGGGAACTCTGGAAACACCATATATTTT,CATLQGNSGNTIYF
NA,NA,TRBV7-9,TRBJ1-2,TGTGCCAGCAGCTTAGGGCCGACAAACTATGGCTACACCTTC,CASSLGPTNYGYTF
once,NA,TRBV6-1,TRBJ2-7,TGTGCCAGCAGTGAACAGGGCTCCTACGAGCAGTACTTC,CASSEQGSYEQYF
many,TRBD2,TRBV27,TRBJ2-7,TGTGCCAGCAGACCGAGCTCGGGGGGGACCTACGAGCAGTACTTC,CASRPSSGGTYEQYF
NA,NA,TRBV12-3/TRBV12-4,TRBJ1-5,TGTGCCAGCAGTTCCTTCGGGACATATAGCAATCAGCCCCAGCATTTT,CASSSFGTYSNQPQHF
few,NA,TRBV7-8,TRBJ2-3,TGTGCCAGCAGCTTAGCGCTGGGGGGGCGAGGCACAGATACGCAGTATTTT,CASSLALGGRGTDTQYF
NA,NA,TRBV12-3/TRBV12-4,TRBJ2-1,TGTGCCAGCAGTGCCCCGCGGGGGCGGGAGCACCAGTTCTTC,CASSAPRGREHQFF
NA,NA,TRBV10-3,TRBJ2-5,TGTGCCATCAGTGGGCAGGGGCAAGAGACCCAGTACTTC,CAISGQGQETQYF
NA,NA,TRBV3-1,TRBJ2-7,TGTGCCAGCAGCGGAAAACCTCCCTTCTACGAGCAGTACTTC,CASSGKPPFYEQYF
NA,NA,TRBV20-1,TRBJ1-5,TGCAGTGCTATGGACATTCGAGGAAATCAGCCCCAGCATTTT,CSAMDIRGNQPQHF
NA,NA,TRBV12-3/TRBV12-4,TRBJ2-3,TGTGCCAGCAGTTTAAGGCAGGAGACAGATACGCAGTATTTT,CASSLRQETDTQYF
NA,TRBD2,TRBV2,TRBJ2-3,TGTGCCAGCAGTGGAGGTAGCGGGAACCCAGATACGCAGTATTTT,CASSGGSGNPDTQYF
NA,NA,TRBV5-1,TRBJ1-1,TGCGCCAGCAGCTTGGAAATGAACACTGAAGCTTTCTTT,CASSLEMNTEAFF